This TCR beta chain came from a study of T cells in Graves' hyperthyroidism and ophthalmopathy (dated by TCRdb to about 2019). For context, the study as a whole: Peripheral blood was sampled at the time of initial diagnosis, prior to any treatment. The 85 to 100 discovery patients were divided at random into training and test sets in a 7:3 ratio. The paper reports TCR Vbeta CDR3 sequencing of 135 peripheral blood samples: under 45 ophthalmopathy, roughly 74 hyperthyroidism and some 17 progressor patients. Following sampling, methimazole starting at 30 mg daily was given to hyperthyroidism patients, and high-dose intravenous methylprednisolone was given to ophthalmopathy patients. To identify TCR V-J signatures that set the groups apart, the researchers used a discovery cohort of about a hundred patients, made up of 40 to 45 with Graves' ophthalmopathy and some 56 with stable Graves' hyperthyroidism. In six Graves' hyperthyroidism patients, the study also compared T-cell repertoires from thyroid tissue with T-cell repertoires from blood. An independent validation cohort of fewer than 20 hyperthyroidism patients and 17 patients who later progressed to ophthalmopathy tested prospective prediction of ophthalmopathy. On the study overall, not on this receptor specifically: In cross-validation, a model built on a 13 V-J signature told ophthalmopathy apart from stable hyperthyroidism with approximately 91% sensitivity and roughly 82% specificity, and in testing the same model reached 80%/75%. Blood samples also contained most of the expanded thyroid clonotypes (frequency above 0.001), which suggests that blood repertoires may reflect thyroid immune responses. In validation, the model predicted progression to ophthalmopathy a median of around 6.5 months before onset, with roughly 70% sensitivity and more than 72% specificity. Sample size was not statistically predetermined, and investigators were not blinded to group allocation.

Amplification of TCR beta CDR3 regions was carried out from RNA transcripts. The first round of RT-PCR for the TCR CDR3 was performed with the HTBI primer set and the Qiagen OneStep RT-PCR kit. Libraries were constructed in a second round of multiplex PCR, after which size selection and purification were carried out. Paired-end sequencing of the libraries was performed with 100 bp reads on an Illumina HiSeq2000. For the original study's pipeline: SOAPnuke was used to process the raw data, throwing out any read that contained adapters or uncalled bases, had a mean Phred below 15, or lacked an exact constant-primer or identifier match. COPE v1.2.5 was used to merge high-quality paired reads, and clonotypes were defined as unique nucleotide sequences. MiTCR v1.1 was used to align the clonotypes against IMGT TRBV, TRBD and TRBJ reference segments. The analysis included only V-J combinations with a frequency above 0.0001, which together covered over 98% of the repertoires. A TCS score was defined as the ratio between F50 (clonal expansion) and ExV (chaos), using BLOSUM62-based TCRdist between CDR3 peptides within each V-J. Welch's t-statistics and random forest reduced around 520 V-J features to 10 to 15, which were used in a naive Bayes classifier (R e1071). The similarity between thyroid and blood repertoires was quantified using the Morisita-Horn index. In TCRdb, the public reads were trimmed at Q25 with fastp and aligned with MiXCR, with productive beta chains retained. Every entry covers one CDR3 protein and lists the most common genes and DNA from its rows. These V and J calls are TCRdb output, not the study's own analysis. The table for this sample lists hundreds of thousands of distinct CDR3 sequences; 35% of them were counted only once. The biggest ten clones account for more than 25% of the sample.

For CDR1 and CDR2, the germline V gene lists MNHEY and SVGAGI. At the junction V is shortened by 6 bases and J by 10 bases; bases outside the gene matches: 13. Its CDR3 holds 15 amino acids, cysteine through phenylalanine. Only the CDR3 part of the read is kept: 45 bases, read in frame from the first base. This clonotype was observed a few times. Its antigen is not yet known. No per-base quality is available; no much larger clone lies one base away. Stable Graves' hyperthyroidism was defined as the absence of progression to ophthalmopathy over 18 months of follow-up. Hyperthyroidism patients were newly diagnosed, had a disease duration of under 2 months, and were aged 18 to 65 years. The study excluded patients with uncontrolled infections, other autoimmune diseases, pregnancy or lactation. Clinical symptoms, serum thyroxine and TRAb, thyroid ultrasound, and orbital computed tomography formed the basis for the diagnoses. Ficoll-Paque density gradient centrifugation was used to isolate PBMCs from about 10 ml of fresh peripheral blood. Trizol reagent was used to extract total RNA, and RNA quality was then checked on an Agilent 2100 Bioanalyzer.

Sequencing used blood. The chain employs TRBV6-5 and TRBJ2-2, and TRBD1 aligns with 8 junction nucleotides. This TCR was recovered from a woman in her thirties or forties with Graves' hyperthyroidism. The DNA reads TGTGCCAGCAGGGGGGGACAGGAAGGTTTAGTGGAGCTGTTTTTT. Translated, this is CASRGGQEGLVELFF.